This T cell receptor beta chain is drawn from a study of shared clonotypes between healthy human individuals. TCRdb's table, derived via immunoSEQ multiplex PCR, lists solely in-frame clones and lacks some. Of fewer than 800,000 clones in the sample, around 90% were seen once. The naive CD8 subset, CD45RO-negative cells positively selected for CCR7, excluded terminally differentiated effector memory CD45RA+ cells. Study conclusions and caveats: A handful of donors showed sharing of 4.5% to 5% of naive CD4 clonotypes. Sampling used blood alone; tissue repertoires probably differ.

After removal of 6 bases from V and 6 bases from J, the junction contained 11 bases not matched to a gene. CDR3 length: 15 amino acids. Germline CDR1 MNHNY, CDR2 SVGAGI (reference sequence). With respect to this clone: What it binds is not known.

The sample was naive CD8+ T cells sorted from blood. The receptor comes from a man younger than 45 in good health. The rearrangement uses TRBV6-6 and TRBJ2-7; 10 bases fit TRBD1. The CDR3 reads CASSSDRGSNGEQYF. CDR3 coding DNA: TGTGCCAGCAGCTCGGACAGGGGGTCAAATGGCGAGCAGTACTTC.